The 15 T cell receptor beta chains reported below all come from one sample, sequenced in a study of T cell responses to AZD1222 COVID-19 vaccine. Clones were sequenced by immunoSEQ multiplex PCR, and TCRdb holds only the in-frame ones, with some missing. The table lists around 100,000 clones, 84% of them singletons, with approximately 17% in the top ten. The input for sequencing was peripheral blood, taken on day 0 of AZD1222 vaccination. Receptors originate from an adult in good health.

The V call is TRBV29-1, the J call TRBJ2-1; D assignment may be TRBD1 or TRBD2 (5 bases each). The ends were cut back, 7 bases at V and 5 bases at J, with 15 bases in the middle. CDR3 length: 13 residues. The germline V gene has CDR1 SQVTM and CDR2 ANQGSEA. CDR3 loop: CSASRDANNEQFF. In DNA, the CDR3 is TGCAGCGCTAGCCGGGACGCCAACAATGAGCAGTTCTTC.

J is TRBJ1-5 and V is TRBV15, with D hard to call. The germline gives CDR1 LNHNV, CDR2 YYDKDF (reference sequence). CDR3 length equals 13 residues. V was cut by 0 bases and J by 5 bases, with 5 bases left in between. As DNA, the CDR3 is TGTGCCACCAGCAGAGATCTAGATCAGCCCCAGCATTTT. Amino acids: CATSRDLDQPQHF. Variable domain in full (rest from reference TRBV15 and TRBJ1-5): DAMVIQNPRYQVTQFGKPVTLSCSQTLNHNVMYWYQQKSSQAPKLLFHYYDKDFNNEADTPDNFQSRRPNTSFCFLDIRSPGLGDTAMYLCATSRDLDQPQHFGDGTRLSIL.

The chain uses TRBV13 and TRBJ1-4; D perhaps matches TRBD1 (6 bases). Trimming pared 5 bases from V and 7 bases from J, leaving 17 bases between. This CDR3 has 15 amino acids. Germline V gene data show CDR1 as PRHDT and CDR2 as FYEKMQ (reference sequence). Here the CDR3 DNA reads TGTGCCAGCAGCCTCTTACAGGGATTAGGTGAAAAACTGTTTTTT. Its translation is CASSLLQGLGEKLFF.

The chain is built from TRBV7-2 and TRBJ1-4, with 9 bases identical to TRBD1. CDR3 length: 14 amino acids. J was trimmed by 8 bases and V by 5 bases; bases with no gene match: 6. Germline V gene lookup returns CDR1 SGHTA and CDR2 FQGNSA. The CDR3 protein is CASSPTGGMEKLFF. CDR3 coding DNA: TGTGCCAGCAGCCCGACAGGGGGTATGGAAAAACTGTTTTTT.

The CDR3 nucleotides are TGTGCCAGCAGCGAGGCAGGGGGAGGTGAAAAACTGTTTTTT. This translates into CASSEAGGGEKLFF. The chain carries TRBV9 and TRBJ1-4; 7 nucleotides line up with TRBD1. V trimming: 3 bases; J trimming: 7 bases; junction bases outside the gene matches: 6. Germline values: CDR1 SGDLS, CDR2 YYNGEE. This CDR3 has 14 amino acids.

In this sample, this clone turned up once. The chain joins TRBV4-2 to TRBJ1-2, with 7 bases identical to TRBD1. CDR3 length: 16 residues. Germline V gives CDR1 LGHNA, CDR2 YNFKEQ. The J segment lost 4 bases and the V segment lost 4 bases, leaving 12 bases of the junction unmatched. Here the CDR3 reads CASSLGPGTVSYGYTF. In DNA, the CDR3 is TGTGCCAGCAGCCTCGGACCTGGGACAGTAAGCTATGGCTACACCTTC.

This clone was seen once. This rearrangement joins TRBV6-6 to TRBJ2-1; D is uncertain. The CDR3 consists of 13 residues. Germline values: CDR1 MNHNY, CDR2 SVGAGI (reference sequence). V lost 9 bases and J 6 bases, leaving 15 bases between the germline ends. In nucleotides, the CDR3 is TGTGCCAGTGACGGACCAACTCCCAATGAGCAGTTCTTC. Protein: CASDGPTPNEQFF.

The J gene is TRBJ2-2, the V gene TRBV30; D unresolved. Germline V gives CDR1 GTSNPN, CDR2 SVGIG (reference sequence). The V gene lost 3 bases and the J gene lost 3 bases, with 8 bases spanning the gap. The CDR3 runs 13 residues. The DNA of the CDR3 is TGTGCCTGGAGAGGGCAGTACACCGGGGAGCTGTTTTTT. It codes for CAWRGQYTGELFF. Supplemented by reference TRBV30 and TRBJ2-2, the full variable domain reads SQTIHQWPATLVQPVGSPLSLECTVEGTSNPNLYWYRQAAGRGLQLLFYSVGIGQISSEVPQNLSASRPQDRQFILSSKKLLLSDSGFYLCAWRGQYTGELFFGEGSRLTVL.

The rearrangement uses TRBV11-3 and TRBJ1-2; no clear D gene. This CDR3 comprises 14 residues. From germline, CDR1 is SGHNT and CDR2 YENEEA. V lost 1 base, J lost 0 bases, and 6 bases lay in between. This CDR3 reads CASSLGRANYGYTF. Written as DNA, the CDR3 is TGTGCCAGCAGCTTAGGAAGAGCTAACTATGGCTACACCTTC.

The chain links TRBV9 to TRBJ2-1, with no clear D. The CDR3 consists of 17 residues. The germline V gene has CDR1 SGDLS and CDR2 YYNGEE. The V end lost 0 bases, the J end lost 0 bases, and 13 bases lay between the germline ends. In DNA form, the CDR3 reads TGTGCCAGCAGCGTAGCGGTTGGCTACAGCTCCTACAATGAGCAGTTCTTC. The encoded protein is CASSVAVGYSSYNEQFF.

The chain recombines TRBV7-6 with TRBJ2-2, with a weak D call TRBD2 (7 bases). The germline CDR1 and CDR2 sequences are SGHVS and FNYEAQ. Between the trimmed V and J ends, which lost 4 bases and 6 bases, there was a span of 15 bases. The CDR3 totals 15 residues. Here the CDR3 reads CASSSGGGLPGELFF. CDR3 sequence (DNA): TGTGCCAGCAGCTCGGGCGGGGGCTTGCCCGGGGAGCTGTTTTTT.

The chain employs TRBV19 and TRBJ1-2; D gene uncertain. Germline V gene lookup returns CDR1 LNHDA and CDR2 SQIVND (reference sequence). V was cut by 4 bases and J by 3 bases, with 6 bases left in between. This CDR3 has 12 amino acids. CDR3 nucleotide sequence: TGTGCCAGTAGTAAGCCTTACTATGGCTACACCTTC. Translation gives CASSKPYYGYTF.

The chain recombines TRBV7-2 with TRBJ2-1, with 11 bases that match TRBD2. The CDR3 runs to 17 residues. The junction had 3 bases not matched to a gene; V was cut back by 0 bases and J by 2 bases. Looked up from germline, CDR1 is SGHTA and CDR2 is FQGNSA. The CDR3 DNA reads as TGTGCCAGCAGCTTAGCCCTAGCGGGGGGACCCTACAATGAGCAGTTCTTC. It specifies CASSLALAGGPYNEQFF.

In DNA, the CDR3 is TGTGCCAGCAGTTGGGGGACAGGGAAAGATACGCAGTATTTT. Translating it yields CASSWGTGKDTQYF. The V call is TRBV6-5, the J call TRBJ2-3, with 9 bases lining up with TRBD1. Germline V gene lookup returns CDR1 MNHEY and CDR2 SVGAGI. This CDR3 spans 14 amino acids. Trimming at V came to 4 bases and at J to 5 bases, leaving 4 bases not matched to a gene.

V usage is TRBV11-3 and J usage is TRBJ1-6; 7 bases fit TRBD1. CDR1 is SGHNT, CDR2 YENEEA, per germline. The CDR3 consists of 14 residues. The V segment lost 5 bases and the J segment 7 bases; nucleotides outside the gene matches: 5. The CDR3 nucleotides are TGTGCCAGCAGCGGGCGGGACAGAAATTCACCCCTCCACTTT. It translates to CASSGRDRNSPLHF. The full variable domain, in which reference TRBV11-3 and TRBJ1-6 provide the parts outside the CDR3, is EAGVVQSPRYKIIEKKQPVAFWCNPISGHNTLYWYLQNLGQGPELLIRYENEEAVDDSQLPKDRFSAERLKGVDSTLKIQPAELGDSAVYLCASSGRDRNSPLHFGNGTRLTVT.